This T cell receptor beta chain originates from a study of beta chain bispecific antibodies for T cell cancers. With regard to this clonotype: The antigen is unknown.

Unique molecular identifier barcodes measured each clonotype's abundance. A single record per CDR3 protein comes from TCRdb applying MiXCR to the 5' RACE reads. The sample has 20,000 to 25,000 distinct CDR3 sequences; 2% to 2.5% are singletons. Study-level findings and limits: Normal T cells contributed less of the targeted TRBV signal than the leukemia cells did. Anti-TRBV12 exposure, compared with anti-CD19, reduced the TRBV12-3 proportion of TRBV signal by around 99%.

T cells were expanded from blood mononuclear cells for about 3 days with anti-CD3 OKT3 or CD3/CD28 beads. The CDR3 loop spans 15 amino acids. Trimming at V came to 5 bases and at J to 9 bases, leaving 6 bases not matched to a gene. Looked up from germline, CDR1 is LNHDA and CDR2 is SQIVND (reference sequence). The TCR was taken from a human donor in good health. Some clones in this sample may be carry-over from other donors' samples. The rearrangement links TRBV19 to TRBJ1-6; 11 bases map to TRBD1. This sample comprised healthy donor T cells cultured with leukemia cells, obtained from a culture containing a bispecific antibody targeting TCR Vbeta12. CDR3 in amino acids: CASSAGTGGFSPLHF. The CDR3 DNA is TGTGCCAGTAGTGCCGGGACAGGGGGGTTTTCACCCCTCCACTTT.